The rows below give T cell receptor beta chains drawn from one sample of a study of T cells after yellow fever vaccination. TCRdb re-derived calls from the 5' RACE reads in MiXCR, one entry per CDR3 protein. The sample comprises some 400,000 distinct CDR3 sequences, 18% of which are singletons, and roughly a sixth rests with the top ten. The specimen comprised PBMCs, sampled before the yellow fever booster vaccination. The receptor set was obtained from a man aged 18 to 30 who received the YFV17D yellow fever vaccine. The CDR3 runs from the conserved cysteine through the conserved F or W. A D gene is named only where the DNA matches it firmly. Clone size, where shown, is once, few, many, or a class for clones that have expanded.

v_call	d_call	clone_size	j_call	cdr3_nt	cdr3_aa
TRBV20-1	-	few	TRBJ1-1	TGCAGTGCTAGAGTCGGGCAAAACACTGAAGCTTTCTTT	CSARVGQNTEAFF
TRBV9	TRBD1	-	TRBJ1-6	TGTGCCAGCAGCGGACAGGGGGCCTTCGGTTCACCCCTCCACTTT	CASSGQGAFGSPLHF
TRBV12-3/TRBV12-4	-	many	TRBJ2-1	TGTGCCAGCAGTTTAGTAGGCTCCCGGGCGGGTGAGCAGTTCTTC	CASSLVGSRAGEQFF
TRBV12-3/TRBV12-4	TRBD2	-	TRBJ2-1	TGTGCCAGCAGTTTAGGGGGAGGGGATGAGCAGTTCTTC	CASSLGGGDEQFF
TRBV5-5	-	-	TRBJ2-7	TGTGCCAGCAGCTTGGGAGTCTCGAACTCCTACGAGCAGTACTTC	CASSLGVSNSYEQYF
TRBV5-1	-	-	TRBJ2-1	TGCGCCAGCAGCTTGGAATTAGGCAGGGGGGAACGTGAGCAGTTCTTC	CASSLELGRGEREQFF
TRBV7-6	TRBD2	-	TRBJ2-5	TGTGCCAGCAGCTTACAAAGCGGGGCGGAGACCCAGTACTTC	CASSLQSGAETQYF
TRBV7-2	TRBD1	few	TRBJ1-1	TGTGCCAGCAGCCCCCGACAGGGCCACACTGAAGCTTTCTTT	CASSPRQGHTEAFF
TRBV12-3/TRBV12-4	-	few	TRBJ1-2	TGTGCCAGCAGTCCACAGGATAACTATGGCTACACCTTC	CASSPQDNYGYTF
TRBV4-2	-	-	TRBJ2-1	TGTGCCAGCAGCCAAGCTGGGGAAGGAAATAATGAGCAGTTCTTC	CASSQAGEGNNEQFF
TRBV5-5	-	many	TRBJ2-1	TGTGCCAGCAGCTTGGACGGGAGCTCCTACAATGAGCAGTTCTTC	CASSLDGSSYNEQFF
TRBV28	-	-	TRBJ2-2	TGTGCCAGCAGTCCGGGGACACCCCCCGGGGAGCTGTTTTTT	CASSPGTPPGELFF
TRBV4-1	-	few	TRBJ1-5	TGCGCCAGCAGCCAAGATGGCGGGTTTGGCAATCAGCCCCAGCATTTT	CASSQDGGFGNQPQHF
TRBV11-2	-	-	TRBJ2-2	TGTGCCAGCAGCAAGGACTATTTCACCGGGGAGCTGTTTTTT	CASSKDYFTGELFF
TRBV9	TRBD2	-	TRBJ2-1	TGTGCCAGCAGCACGGGACTAGCGGGGGGCCGTTACAATGAGCAGTTCTTC	CASSTGLAGGRYNEQFF
TRBV12-3/TRBV12-4	TRBD1	-	TRBJ1-1	TGTGCCAGCAGCCCGTTGGACAGGGGAAGAGTCAGCGCTTTCTTT	CASSPLDRGRVSAFF
TRBV4-2	-	-	TRBJ2-1	TGTGCCAGCAGCCAAGATGCGGCACAGGGTGGGAATGAGCAGTTCTTC	CASSQDAAQGGNEQFF
TRBV18	-	few	TRBJ2-2	TGTGCCAGCTCAGGTCAGGGACGCGGCACCGGGGAGCTGTTTTTT	CASSGQGRGTGELFF
TRBV15	TRBD1	few	TRBJ1-1	TGTGCCACCAGCTTAGACAGGGAGAACACTGAAGCTTTCTTT	CATSLDRENTEAFF
TRBV7-9	-	-	TRBJ2-5	TGTGCCAGCAGCTTACTTGGCCAGAAAGAGACCCAGTACTTC	CASSLLGQKETQYF
TRBV6-2/TRBV6-3	-	many	TRBJ2-6	TGTGCCAGCAGTTGGGACTCTGGGGCCAACGTCCTGACTTTC	CASSWDSGANVLTF
TRBV20-1	TRBD1	-	TRBJ1-6	TGCAGTGCTAGAGATAGGGCAGGGGGTTTGAATTCACCCCTCCACTTT	CSARDRAGGLNSPLHF
TRBV12-3/TRBV12-4	-	-	TRBJ2-3	TGTGCCAGCAGTTTCGGGTTAGAAGATTCCACAGATACGCAGTATTTT	CASSFGLEDSTDTQYF
TRBV12-5	-	-	TRBJ2-1	TGTGCTAGTGGTTTGGGGTGGTTGTACGAGTTCTTC	CASGLGWLYEFF
TRBV5-1	TRBD1	-	TRBJ1-2	TGCGCCAGCAGCCCGGACAGGGTTCTCTATGGCTACACCTTC	CASSPDRVLYGYTF
TRBV29-1	-	few	TRBJ1-3	TGCAGCGCCTACCGGGACACCGACTCTGGAAACACCATATATTTT	CSAYRDTDSGNTIYF
TRBV29-1	-	few	TRBJ2-1	TGCAGCGTTCCCCGGGCCAATGAGCAGTTCTTC	CSVPRANEQFF
TRBV18	TRBD1	few	TRBJ1-2	TGTGCCAGCTCACCACCGGCACAGGGGAACTATGGCTACACCTTC	CASSPPAQGNYGYTF
TRBV10-3	-	-	TRBJ2-5	TGTGCCATCACTGTGACGGAATCCCAAGAGACCCAGTACTTC	CAITVTESQETQYF
TRBV20-1	TRBD1	many	TRBJ2-6	TGCAGTGCTAGAGCAGGGGGCTCCTCTGGGGCCAACGTCCTGACTTTC	CSARAGGSSGANVLTF
TRBV18	-	few	TRBJ1-1	TGTGCCAGCTCCCCCCCTGCCACTGAAGCTTTCTTT	CASSPPATEAFF
TRBV3-1	-	-	TRBJ1-2	TGTGCCAGCAGCCAGCGGAGTATTAACTATGGCTACACCTTC	CASSQRSINYGYTF
TRBV7-9	-	-	TRBJ1-1	TGTGCCAGCAGCTTATCCCAGTTGGACACTGAAGCTTTCTTT	CASSLSQLDTEAFF
TRBV24-1	-	-	TRBJ2-5	TGTGCCACCAGTGATTGGGGGGCTGCAGAGACCCAGTACTTC	CATSDWGAAETQYF
TRBV7-9	-	-	TRBJ1-6	TGTGCCAGCAGCTTGGATGAGTATAATTCACCCCTCCACTTT	CASSLDEYNSPLHF
TRBV2	TRBD2	once	TRBJ2-3	TGTGCCAGCAGCGCCCAGGGACTAGCGGGTGTAGATACGCAGTATTTT	CASSAQGLAGVDTQYF
TRBV19	-	many	TRBJ2-3	TGTGCCAGTAGTACCAGCCTCACAGATACGCAGTATTTT	CASSTSLTDTQYF
TRBV14	TRBD1	few	TRBJ1-2	TGTGCCAGCAGCCGAGACAGGGGGCTTTCGGATGGCTACACCTTC	CASSRDRGLSDGYTF
TRBV5-5	TRBD2	-	TRBJ2-3	TGTGCCAGCAGCTTTGGACTAGCGGGGGGCCAACCGACCGGTACGCAGTATTTT	CASSFGLAGGQPTGTQYF
TRBV12-3/TRBV12-4	TRBD2	few	TRBJ2-5	TGTGCCAGCAGTGTAGGGACTAGCCAAGAGACCCAGTACTTC	CASSVGTSQETQYF
TRBV12-3/TRBV12-4	-	many	TRBJ1-1	TGTGCCAGCAGTGGCCAACAGATGAACACTGAAGCTTTCTTT	CASSGQQMNTEAFF
TRBV6-5	TRBD1	few	TRBJ2-5	TGTGCCAGCAGCATCGACAGGGCAGAGACCCAGTACTTC	CASSIDRAETQYF
TRBV4-2	TRBD1	-	TRBJ2-3	TGTGCCAGCAGCGGGGGACAGGGTGAAGATACGCAGTATTTT	CASSGGQGEDTQYF
TRBV20-1	TRBD2	-	TRBJ2-1	TGCAAAATCCTTTCCCGCTCGGGGGGTGGGCAGTTCTTC	CKILSRSGGGQFF
TRBV20-1	-	-	TRBJ2-1	TGCAGTGGAGAGGACGGCAATGAGCAGTTCTTC	CSGEDGNEQFF
TRBV5-6	-	-	TRBJ2-2	TGTGCCAGCAGACTAGAGGCCGGGGAGCTGTTTTTT	CASRLEAGELFF
TRBV20-1	TRBD1	few	TRBJ1-1	TGCAGTCCTCACCAGGGGGCAGAAACGAACACTGAAGCTTTCTTT	CSPHQGAETNTEAFF
TRBV20-1	-	-	TRBJ2-7	TGCAGTGCTTCATCCGGGGGAACCTACGAGCAGTACTTC	CSASSGGTYEQYF